These 24 T cell receptor beta chains were all obtained from the same sample, sequenced in a study of post-analysis software for immune sequencing data. Included in the TCR beta cDNA libraries were unique molecular identifiers. TCRdb ran MiXCR on the PCR reads and lists one entry per CDR3 protein. The sample consists of almost 700,000 distinct CDR3 sequences, roughly three fifths of them appearing once. The antigens these receptors bind are not known. Overall study findings and caveats: Roughly five TRBV segments, including TRBV5-6, TRBV5-1 and TRBV20-1, were more frequent in patients than controls.

The source material was blood. Source of these receptors: a girl aged 2 to 10 with multiple sclerosis.

This clonotype occurred a few times. This chain connects TRBV29-1 to TRBJ2-1; D is perhaps TRBD1 (6 bases). The germline V and J ends were trimmed by 6 bases and 5 bases, with 14 bases remaining between them. Germline lookup yields CDR1 SQVTM and CDR2 ANQGSEA. This CDR3 spans 13 amino acids. This CDR3 reads CSVGALNNNEQFF. CDR3 bases: TGCAGCGTGGGGGCTTTGAACAACAATGAGCAGTTCTTC.

The rearrangement joins TRBV30 to TRBJ2-4; perhaps TRBD1 as D (5 bases). The J call is in doubt because the DNA end fits TRBJ2-7 better. The CDR3 is 12 residues long. CDR1 GTSNPN and CDR2 SVGIG come from the germline V gene (reference sequence). The CDR3, as DNA: TGTGCCTGGAGCACCCAGGGCTACGAGCAGTACTTC. It specifies CAWSTQGYEQYF.

The table lists this clonotype with a few counts. This chain joins TRBV10-3 and TRBJ2-1; tentatively, D is TRBD1 (6 bases). Germline CDR1 ENHRY, CDR2 SYGVKD. Trimming left V 6 bases short and J 1 base short, with 10 bases between. The CDR3 has 14 residues. CDR3 DNA: TGTGCCATCAGGTCCCAGGGGTCCTACAATGAGCAGTTCTTC. It codes for CAIRSQGSYNEQFF.

Written as DNA, the CDR3 is TGTGCCATCAGTGACCCCAGGGAGGAATACTATGGCTACACCTTC. It yields the protein CAISDPREEYYGYTF. The chain couples TRBV10-3 to TRBJ1-2; D perhaps matches TRBD1 (5 bases). Trimming left V 3 bases short and J 3 bases short, with 14 bases between. The CDR3 is 15 residues long. Germline V gene lookup returns CDR1 ENHRY and CDR2 SYGVKD.

This clonotype was found a few times. The rearrangement links TRBV2 to TRBJ2-7, with a tentative D call TRBD2 (5 bases). This CDR3 region has 14 residues. Per the germline V gene, CDR1 is SNHLY and CDR2 is FYNNEI. With 7 bases removed from V and 1 base from J, the gap between germline ends came to 14 bases. The CDR3: CASIATTASYEQYF. DNA for the CDR3: TGTGCCAGCATAGCGACGACGGCTTCCTACGAGCAGTACTTC. Full variable domain (missing parts from reference TRBV2 and TRBJ2-7): EPEVTQTPSHQVTQMGQEVILRCVPISNHLYFYWYRQILGQKVEFLVSFYNNEISEKSEIFDDQFSVERPDGSNFTLKIRSTKLEDSAMYFCASIATTASYEQYFGPGTRLTVT.

The CDR3 DNA follows: TGTGCCAGCAGTTTAACGGTGGCTAGCGGGGGGGCAGATACGCAGTATTTT. Its translation is CASSLTVASGGADTQYF. V and J are TRBV12-3 or TRBV12-4 and TRBJ2-3; TRBD2 aligns across 12 bases. The CDR3 has 17 amino acids. V was clipped by 2 bases and J by 4 bases; unmatched bases: 7.

This clonotype was seen more than once but under ten times. V usage is TRBV7-2 and J usage is TRBJ2-5, with TRBD2 identical over 10 bases. The CDR3 covers 16 residues. Unmatched junction bases numbered 7, after V lost 1 base and J lost 5 bases. The germline V gene encodes CDR1 SGHTA and CDR2 FQGNSA. The CDR3: CASSLGVAGGRETQYF. The DNA for the CDR3 is TGTGCCAGCAGCTTAGGGGTAGCGGGGGGCAGGGAGACCCAGTACTTC. Supplemented by reference TRBV7-2 and TRBJ2-5, the full variable domain reads GAGVSQSPSNKVTEKGKDVELRCDPISGHTALYWYRQSLGQGLEFLIYFQGNSAPDKSGLPSDRFSAERTGGSVSTLTIQRTQQEDSAVYLCASSLGVAGGRETQYFGPGTRLLVL.

The gene calls are TRBV7-2 and TRBJ1-4; D is unclear. This CDR3 contains 13 residues. Trimming removed 5 bases at V and 7 bases at J, with 11 bases between. The germline CDR1 and CDR2 sequences are SGHTA and FQGNSA. CDR3: CASSLGSSEKLFF. The CDR3 nucleotides are TGTGCCAGCAGCCTGGGTTCGAGTGAAAAACTGTTTTTT.

The J gene is TRBJ2-5, the V gene TRBV7-2, with 8 bases lining up with TRBD2. Germline V lookup: CDR1 SGHTA, CDR2 FQGNSA. The ends lost 5 bases at V and 11 bases at J; junction bases unmatched: 25. This CDR3 contains 18 residues. As DNA, the CDR3 is TGTGCCAGCAGCCCCGGGGTCGCGGGAGGCAAATTCCGTGATGAGCAGTACTTC. It specifies CASSPGVAGGKFRDEQYF.

V usage is TRBV10-2 and J usage is TRBJ2-1; D call uncertain. Trimming took 7 bases from V and 10 from J, leaving 14 bases between them. Germline CDR1 reads WSHSY; CDR2 reads SAAADI. This CDR3 region has 12 residues. This chain's CDR3 is CASNSGSVEQFF. CDR3 DNA: TGCGCCAGCAACTCAGGCTCAGTCGAGCAGTTCTTC.

The V and J genes are TRBV7-2 and TRBJ2-5; D uncertain. CDR1 SGHTA and CDR2 FQGNSA come from the germline V gene. Trimming took off 5 bases at V and 2 bases at J, with 12 bases between the two ends. CDR3 length equals 14 residues. Here the CDR3 reads CASSPPGKQETQYF. The DNA for the CDR3 is TGTGCCAGCAGCCCCCCAGGAAAACAAGAGACCCAGTACTTC.

Only a few counts were recorded for this clonotype. The rearrangement joins TRBV10-3 to TRBJ2-7, with D perhaps TRBD1 (6 bases). The CDR3 is made up of 16 amino acids. Trimming took 5 bases from V and 4 from J, leaving 21 bases between them. Germline values: CDR1 ENHRY, CDR2 SYGVKD. The CDR3 nucleotides read TGTGCCATCAGTCCAAGGGACACCCAAAACTCATACGAGCAGTACTTC. This codes for CAISPRDTQNSYEQYF.

CDR3 nucleotides: TGCAGTGCTAGAGATTACCAGTCAGGGAGCTACGAGCAGTACTTC. The encoded protein is CSARDYQSGSYEQYF. The rearrangement joins TRBV20-1 to TRBJ2-7, with D perhaps matching TRBD1 or TRBD2 (5 bases each). Germline V gene lookup returns CDR1 DFQATT and CDR2 SNEGSKA (reference sequence). V was shortened by 0 bases and J by 3 bases, with 15 bases between the two germline ends. This CDR3 has 15 amino acids.

This sequence joins TRBV7-9 and TRBJ1-1; D is unclear. Trimming removed 1 base from V and 6 bases from J, with 6 bases in between. This CDR3 comprises 12 residues. Germline CDR1 and CDR2: SEHNR and FQNEAQ (reference sequence). CDR3 in amino acids: CASSLETAEAFF. CDR3 nucleotides: TGTGCCAGCAGCTTAGAGACGGCTGAAGCTTTCTTT.

The chain recombines TRBV6-5 with TRBJ1-6; D gene unclear. Trimming removed 9 bases from V and 6 bases from J, with 9 bases in between. The CDR3 totals 12 residues. Germline V lookup: CDR1 MNHEY, CDR2 SVGAGI. In nucleotides, the CDR3 is TGTGCCAGTCAAGGGTTTAATTCACCCCTCCACTTT. Its translation: CASQGFNSPLHF.

This clonotype was observed a few times. V gene TRBV7-2 combines with J gene TRBJ1-5; tentative D call: TRBD1 (5 bases). With 4 bases removed from V and 5 bases from J, the gap between germline ends came to 15 bases. The CDR3 is made up of 15 amino acids. Germline assignment: CDR1 SGHTA and CDR2 FQGNSA. CDR3 protein: CASSSLHRSDQPQHF. CDR3 coding DNA: TGTGCCAGCAGCTCGCTACACAGGAGCGATCAGCCCCAGCATTTT. The full variable domain, with the rest looked up from reference TRBV7-2 and TRBJ1-5, is GAGVSQSPSNKVTEKGKDVELRCDPISGHTALYWYRQSLGQGLEFLIYFQGNSAPDKSGLPSDRFSAERTGGSVSTLTIQRTQQEDSAVYLCASSSLHRSDQPQHFGDGTRLSIL.

The rearrangement joins TRBV5-1 to TRBJ2-3, with D maybe TRBD1 (6 bases). Germline assignment: CDR1 SGHRS and CDR2 YFSETQ. V was trimmed by 7 bases and J by 1 base, leaving 13 bases between them. This CDR3 has 14 residues. CDR3 in amino acids: CASQQRQGTDTQYF. The CDR3 DNA reads as TGCGCCAGCCAACAGCGACAGGGCACAGATACGCAGTATTTT.

The J gene is TRBJ2-7, the V gene TRBV7-9, with TRBD2 matching over 9 bases. The CDR3 is made up of 16 amino acids. The V segment lost 6 bases and the J segment 3 bases; nucleotides outside the gene matches: 12. CDR1 and CDR2 (germline): SEHNR, FQNEAQ (reference sequence). CDR3 nucleotides: TGTGCCAGCAGTTTGGCTAGCGGGGAATGGCGCTACGAGCAGTACTTC. Protein sequence: CASSLASGEWRYEQYF.

This clonotype was picked up a small number of times. The J gene is TRBJ2-1, the V gene TRBV12-5, with D unclear. Trimming cost V 6 bases and J 2 bases, with 17 bases left between them. The CDR3 has 16 amino acids. The germline gives CDR1 LGHNT, CDR2 FRNRAP. CDR3 region: CASGTRISGPYNEQFF. CDR3 coding DNA: TGTGCTAGTGGGACCCGTATCTCCGGCCCCTACAATGAGCAGTTCTTC.

The V call is TRBV5-4, the J call TRBJ2-5; TRBD2 is a possible D gene (6 bases). The V and J ends lost 0 bases and 4 bases respectively, with 19 bases between them. From germline, CDR1 is SGHNT and CDR2 YYREEE (reference sequence). CDR3 size: 17 residues. DNA for the CDR3: TGTGCCAGCAGCTTGGTGTTAGGGCGGGGACTGGGAGAGACCCAGTACTTC. It encodes CASSLVLGRGLGETQYF. Filled out from reference TRBV5-4 and TRBJ2-5, the complete variable domain reads ETGVTQSPTHLIKTRGQQVTLRCSSQSGHNTVSWYQQALGQGPQFIFQYYREEENGRGNFPPRFSGLQFPNYSSELNVNALELDDSALYLCASSLVLGRGLGETQYFGPGTRLLVL.

The chain joins TRBV20-1 to TRBJ2-3; D perhaps matches TRBD2 (5 bases). The CDR3 consists of 17 residues. Looked up from germline, CDR1 is DFQATT and CDR2 is SNEGSKA (reference sequence). The V end lost 6 bases, the J end lost 6 bases, and 28 bases lay between the germline ends. The DNA of the CDR3 is TGCAGTGCAATAGAGCTCCCCACTGGTATCCCGGGGGATACGCAGTATTTT. It encodes CSAIELPTGIPGDTQYF.

The chain combines TRBV7-6 with TRBJ2-1, with D possibly TRBD1 on 5 matching bases. Trimming shortened V by 3 bases and J by 7 bases, and 13 bases separated the two germline ends. The CDR3 has 14 residues. Per the germline V gene, CDR1 is SGHVS and CDR2 is FNYEAQ. This CDR3 reads CASSFQGMGNEQFF. As DNA, the CDR3 is TGTGCCAGCAGCTTTCAGGGAATGGGGAATGAGCAGTTCTTC.

This clonotype has a handful of counts. This chain joins TRBV10-3 and TRBJ1-2, with 8 bases aligning to TRBD1. V dropped 2 bases and J dropped 0; count of bases not matched to a gene: 8. Germline CDR1 is ENHRY and CDR2 is SYGVKD. The CDR3 loop spans 17 amino acids. DNA of the CDR3: TGTGCCATCAGTGAGGACAGGGGATACAGGGCTAACTATGGCTACACCTTC. Residues: CAISEDRGYRANYGYTF.

The chain has TRBV3-1 and TRBJ2-1; 8 bases are a match to TRBD2. After removal of 0 bases from V and 0 bases from J, the junction contained 7 bases not matched to a gene. CDR3 size: 18 residues. Per germline, CDR1 LGHDT and CDR2 YNNKEL (reference sequence). The CDR3 DNA sequence: TGTGCCAGCAGCCAAGACGGGAACGGGAGGGACTCCTACAATGAGCAGTTCTTC. Protein product: CASSQDGNGRDSYNEQFF.